This TCR beta chain was found in a study of cytomegalovirus exposure and HLA in healthy donors. Per the germline V gene, CDR1 is PRHDT and CDR2 is FYEKMQ (reference sequence). Trimming stripped 7 bases from V and 7 bases from J, with 14 bases between. The CDR3 sequence is 13 residues long. Study-wide results and limits: Earlier analysis looked at TCR beta V segments, and most were productive about 87% or about 30% of the time. While the bulk of TCR sequences proved rare, some public TCRs turned up in many donors.

To note about this clone: Its target is not known.

PCR employed 60 Vbeta and 13 Jbeta primers. Assay: immunoSEQ multiplex PCR; the TCRdb copy retains only in-frame clones and omits some. Among 180,000 or so clones listed, roughly 80% were seen once. Sequencing input: PBMCs. The sequence derives from a young woman in good health and CMV-seronegative. The chain carries TRBV13 and TRBJ2-1; tentatively, D is TRBD2 (5 bases). CDR3 nucleotide sequence: TGTGCCAGCAACTTTGGAGGCCGGAATGAGCAGTTCTTC. This codes for CASNFGGRNEQFF. Full variable domain (missing parts from reference TRBV13 and TRBJ2-1): AAGVIQSPRHLIKEKRETATLKCYPIPRHDTVYWYQQGPGQDPQFLISFYEKMQSDKGSIPDRFSAQQFSDYHSELNMSSLELGDSALYFCASNFGGRNEQFFGPGTRLTVL.